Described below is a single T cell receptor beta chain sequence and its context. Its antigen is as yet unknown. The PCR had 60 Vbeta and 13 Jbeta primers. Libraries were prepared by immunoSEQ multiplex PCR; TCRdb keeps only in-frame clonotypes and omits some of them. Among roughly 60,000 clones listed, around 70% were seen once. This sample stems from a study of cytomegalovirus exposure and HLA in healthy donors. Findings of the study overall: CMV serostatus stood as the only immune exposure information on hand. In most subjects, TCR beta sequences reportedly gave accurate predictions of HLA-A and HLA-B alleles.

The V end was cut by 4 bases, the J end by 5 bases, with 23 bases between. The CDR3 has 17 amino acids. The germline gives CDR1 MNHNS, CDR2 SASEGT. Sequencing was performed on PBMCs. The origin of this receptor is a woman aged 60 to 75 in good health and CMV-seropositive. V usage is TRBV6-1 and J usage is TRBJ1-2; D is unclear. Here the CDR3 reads CASSVTPRGIPRYGYTF. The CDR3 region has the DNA TGTGCCAGCAGTGTGACCCCTCGGGGAATTCCCCGGTATGGCTACACCTTC.